This entry lists 30 T cell receptor beta chains sequenced from one sample in a study of cytomegalovirus exposure and HLA in healthy donors. Primers for the PCR totalled 60 Vbeta and 13 Jbeta. Sequenced by immunoSEQ multiplex PCR; TCRdb stores in-frame clones only, minus some. There are about 210,000 clones in the sample; 70% to 90% occur only once, and roughly 0.22% lies in the top ten. Sequenced input: PBMCs. Receptors originate from a girl aged 2 to 9 in good health and CMV-seronegative.

The gene calls are TRBV5-1 and TRBJ1-4; no clear D. This CDR3 is 15 amino acids long. Per the germline V gene, CDR1 is SGHRS and CDR2 is YFSETQ. The V end lost 5 bases, the J end lost 0 bases, and 11 bases lay between the germline ends. This chain's CDR3 is CASRSFYATNEKLFF. In DNA form, the CDR3 reads TGCGCCAGCAGGTCCTTTTATGCAACTAATGAAAAACTGTTTTTT.

This chain connects TRBV29-1 to TRBJ1-2; 7 positions agree with TRBD1. V lost 7 bases and J lost 5; bases outside the gene matches: 4. The CDR3 spans 11 residues. CDR1 is SQVTM and CDR2 is ANQGSEA in the germline V gene. CDR3 loop: CSAGQAYGYTF. The CDR3, as DNA: TGCAGCGCCGGACAGGCGTATGGCTACACCTTC.

This chain joins TRBV10-3 and TRBJ2-1, with D perhaps TRBD2 (5 bases). Trimming took off 4 bases at V and 2 bases at J, with 15 bases between the two ends. The CDR3 has 16 amino acids. Germline V gene lookup returns CDR1 ENHRY and CDR2 SYGVKD. The CDR3 reads CAISVSGVRTYNEQFF. In DNA, the CDR3 is TGTGCCATCAGTGTTTCCGGGGTCCGAACCTACAATGAGCAGTTCTTC.

V gene TRBV4-1 combines with J gene TRBJ2-2; TRBD1 agrees at 8 bases. Trimming cost V 1 base and J 6 bases; bases outside gene matches: 7. The CDR3 has 16 residues. Germline V gene sequence: CDR1 MGHRA, CDR2 YSYEKL. CDR3 bases: TGCGCCAGCAGCCAAGTCGCGGACAGGGTGGCCGGGGAGCTGTTTTTT. It specifies CASSQVADRVAGELFF.

The rearrangement joins TRBV27 to TRBJ2-3, with TRBD2 matching 11 bases. The CDR3 covers 17 residues. Unmatched junction bases numbered 11, after V lost 4 bases and J lost 5 bases. The germline gives CDR1 MNHEY, CDR2 SMNVEV (reference sequence). CDR3 amino acids: CASSSRTSGPSKDTQYF. The DNA of the CDR3 is TGTGCCAGCAGTTCCCGGACTAGCGGGCCTTCAAAAGATACGCAGTATTTT.

The chain combines TRBV5-1 with TRBJ2-1; D perhaps matches TRBD2 (5 bases). Trimming removed 3 bases at V and 6 bases at J, with 7 bases between. The CDR3 runs to 12 residues. Germline V gene data show CDR1 as SGHRS and CDR2 as YFSETQ. The CDR3 sequence is CASSSRGNEQFF. The DNA of the CDR3 is TGCGCCAGCAGCTCTCGGGGCAATGAGCAGTTCTTC.

The V gene is TRBV29-1, the J gene TRBJ1-5, with D possibly being TRBD1 (5 bases). Germline assignment: CDR1 SQVTM and CDR2 ANQGSEA. The CDR3 contains 14 residues. With 3 bases removed from V and 3 bases from J, the gap between germline ends came to 12 bases. The CDR3 DNA sequence: TGCAGCGTTGAGTTGGGGGGGAACAATCAGCCCCAGCATTTT. Protein sequence: CSVELGGNNQPQHF.

The chain links TRBV18 to TRBJ2-7; D may be TRBD2 (7 bases). This CDR3 has 13 amino acids. Per the germline V gene, CDR1 is KGHSH and CDR2 is LQKENI. The V end was cut by 3 bases, the J end by 6 bases, with 12 bases between. The CDR3 reads CASSPGGPGEQYF. The CDR3 region has the DNA TGTGCCAGCTCACCGGGGGGGCCAGGCGAGCAGTACTTC.

This sequence joins TRBV7-9 and TRBJ2-2; 9 bases align to TRBD2. The CDR3 totals 13 residues. Germline V gene sequence: CDR1 SEHNR, CDR2 FQNEAQ (reference sequence). V trimming: 8 bases; J trimming: 4 bases; junction bases outside the gene matches: 2. CDR3 region: CASRGGATGELFF. DNA of the CDR3: TGTGCCAGCCGCGGGGGGGCCACCGGGGAGCTGTTTTTT. Full variable domain (rest looked up from reference TRBV7-9 and TRBJ2-2): DTGVSQNPRHKITKRGQNVTFRCDPISEHNRLYWYRQTLGQGPEFLTYFQNEAQLEKSRLLSDRFSAERPKGSFSTLEIQRTEQGDSAMYLCASRGGATGELFFGEGSRLTVL.

The genes are TRBV19 and TRBJ2-2, with D tentatively TRBD2 (5 bases). Germline loops: CDR1 LNHDA, CDR2 SQIVND (reference sequence). Trimming pared 6 bases from V and 1 base from J, leaving 9 bases between. The CDR3 runs 14 residues. The CDR3 region is CASRDGVNTGELFF. The DNA for the CDR3 is TGTGCCAGTAGGGACGGGGTGAACACCGGGGAGCTGTTTTTT. Based on the CDR3 plus reference TRBV19 and TRBJ2-2, the full variable domain is DGGITQSPKYLFRKEGQNVTLSCEQNLNHDAMYWYRQDPGQGLRLIYYSQIVNDFQKGDIAEGYSVSREKKESFPLTVTSAQKNPTAFYLCASRDGVNTGELFFGEGSRLTVL.

As concerns this clone: A clone one base away is much larger, so this may be a read error. Here the CDR3 DNA reads TGTGCCAGCAGCTCGGACAGGGACTATGGCTACACCTTC. Its translation: CASSSDRDYGYTF. The chain uses TRBV7-8 and TRBJ1-2; 8 bases match TRBD1. The V gene end was trimmed by 4 bases and the J gene end by 3 bases; junction bases not matched to a gene: 1. Germline-derived CDR1 and CDR2 are SGHVS and FQNEAQ. The CDR3 length is 13 residues.

This chain joins TRBV30 and TRBJ1-1, with D tentatively TRBD1 (5 bases). Germline V gene data show CDR1 as GTSNPN and CDR2 as SVGIG (reference sequence). V lost 0 bases and J lost 1, with 9 bases in between. There are 14 residues in the CDR3. The CDR3 DNA reads TGTGCCTGGAGTGTAGGCGGGGGGAACACTGAAGCTTTCTTT. Translated: CAWSVGGGNTEAFF.

V gene TRBV6-1 combines with J gene TRBJ1-2; the D gene is possibly TRBD1 (6 bases). This CDR3 contains 13 residues. Trimming removed 4 bases from V and 5 bases from J, with 11 bases in between. The germline V gene encodes CDR1 MNHNS and CDR2 SASEGT. The CDR3 reads CASSVGGQYGYTF. CDR3 nucleotides: TGTGCCAGCAGTGTGGGGGGGCAATATGGCTACACCTTC.

The chain recombines TRBV4-2 with TRBJ2-2, with TRBD1 matching 9 bases. This CDR3 has 15 amino acids. With 5 bases clipped from V and 3 bases from J, the junction kept 4 bases outside the gene matches. Germline V gene sequence: CDR1 LGHNA, CDR2 YNFKEQ. The CDR3: CASSFRDRDTGELFF. The CDR3 DNA sequence: TGTGCCAGCAGCTTCCGGGACAGGGACACCGGGGAGCTGTTTTTT.

The chain links TRBV14 to TRBJ1-3; D possibly corresponds to TRBD1 (5 bases). The ends were cut back, 4 bases at V and 9 bases at J, with 10 bases in the middle. The CDR3 loop spans 12 amino acids. Germline CDR1 reads SGHDN; CDR2 reads FVKESK. The CDR3 region has the DNA TGTGCCAGCAGCCTAGCGGGGGGCACCATATATTTT. It specifies CASSLAGGTIYF.

The V and J genes are TRBV7-8 and TRBJ2-3, with TRBD2 matching over 14 bases. After removal of 1 base from V and 2 bases from J, the junction contained 11 bases not matched to a gene. The CDR3 runs to 20 residues. The germline gives CDR1 SGHVS, CDR2 FQNEAQ. The CDR3 is CASSLGDLGLAGDDTDTQYF. DNA of the CDR3: TGTGCCAGCAGCTTAGGTGATCTGGGACTAGCGGGGGATGACACAGATACGCAGTATTTT.

This rearrangement joins TRBV7-9 to TRBJ2-7; 8 nucleotides agree with TRBD1. With 4 bases clipped from V and 6 bases from J, the junction kept 8 bases outside the gene matches. Per the germline V gene, CDR1 is SEHNR and CDR2 is FQNEAQ (reference sequence). CDR3 size: 14 residues. Here the CDR3 reads CASSSSGGAGEQYF. Here the CDR3 DNA reads TGTGCCAGCAGCTCCTCAGGGGGCGCGGGCGAGCAGTACTTC.

This chain joins TRBV15 and TRBJ2-1, with 14 bases fitting TRBD2. There are 18 residues in the CDR3. The germline V gene has CDR1 LNHNV and CDR2 YYDKDF (reference sequence). Trimming removed 1 base from V and 5 bases from J; junction bases left unmatched: 7. CDR3 sequence: CATSRGLAGGLINNEQFF. CDR3 nucleotides: TGTGCCACCAGCAGAGGACTAGCGGGAGGGCTAATAAACAATGAGCAGTTCTTC. The variable domain in full, with the rest retrieved from reference TRBV15 and TRBJ2-1, is DAMVIQNPRYQVTQFGKPVTLSCSQTLNHNVMYWYQQKSSQAPKLLFHYYDKDFNNEADTPDNFQSRRPNTSFCFLDIRSPGLGDTAMYLCATSRGLAGGLINNEQFFGPGTRLTVL.

This chain links TRBV6-1 with TRBJ2-5; 8 positions match TRBD2. The germline V gene has CDR1 MNHNS and CDR2 SASEGT. The CDR3 totals 14 residues. V dropped 0 bases and J dropped 5; count of bases not matched to a gene: 2. As DNA, the CDR3 is TGTGCCAGCAGTGAAGCGGCGGGAGGCGAGACCCAGTACTTC. Its protein product is CASSEAAGGETQYF.

V is TRBV6-1 and J is TRBJ2-1, with 8 nucleotides matching TRBD2. The germline V gene has CDR1 MNHNS and CDR2 SASEGT. V shed 10 bases and J 4 bases; nucleotides not matched to a gene: 9. This CDR3 has 14 amino acids. In DNA form, the CDR3 reads TGTGCCACTGGGGAAGCGGGAGCGTACAATGAGCAGTTCTTC. As protein: CATGEAGAYNEQFF.

This clone has only one observation. The chain couples TRBV12-5 to TRBJ1-2; 12 bases fit TRBD1. This CDR3 is 17 amino acids long. Germline CDR1 and CDR2: LGHNT and FRNRAP. The V and J ends lost 1 base and 8 bases, in that order; junction bases with no gene match: 11. CDR3 DNA: TGTGCTAGTGGTTTGGACCCACCGGGACAGGGGGCGCAGGGCTACACCTTC. Protein: CASGLDPPGQGAQGYTF.

This rearrangement joins TRBV15 to TRBJ2-3; 8 nucleotides align to TRBD2. The germline CDR1 and CDR2 sequences are LNHNV and YYDKDF (reference sequence). V was pared by 5 bases and J by 3 bases, with 10 bases of the junction left unmatched. This CDR3 contains 16 residues. CDR3 loop: CATSARAGVGTDTQYF. The CDR3 DNA follows: TGTGCCACCAGCGCCCGAGCGGGAGTAGGGACAGATACGCAGTATTTT.

The CDR3 DNA reads as TGTGCCAGCAGCCTGGACAGGGACACTGAAGCTTTCTTT. Its protein is CASSLDRDTEAFF. V usage is TRBV11-2 and J usage is TRBJ1-1, with 8 bases aligning to TRBD1. Unmatched junction bases numbered 2, after V lost 5 bases and J lost 3 bases. The CDR3 contains 13 residues. Germline V gives CDR1 SGHAT, CDR2 FQNNGV.

The CDR3 DNA sequence: TGTGCCTGGAGTGCCCGGACAGGGAGTAGCAATCAGCCCCAGCATTTT. Amino acids: CAWSARTGSSNQPQHF. The V gene is TRBV30, the J gene TRBJ1-5, with 8 positions matching TRBD1. Germline CDR1 and CDR2: GTSNPN and SVGIG (reference sequence). V was clipped by 1 base and J by 0 bases; unmatched bases: 5. The CDR3 totals 16 residues.

The chain employs TRBV6-4 and TRBJ2-3; D may be TRBD2 (6 bases). The CDR3 runs 16 residues. V was trimmed by 4 bases and J by 2 bases, leaving 16 bases between them. Per the germline V gene, CDR1 is MRHNA and CDR2 is SNTAGT. The CDR3 protein is CASSVSSGAPTDTQYF. As DNA, the CDR3 is TGTGCCAGCAGTGTTAGTAGCGGAGCCCCCACAGATACGCAGTATTTT.

V and J are TRBV10-3 and TRBJ1-6; weak D call: TRBD1 (6 bases). V gave up 6 bases and J gave up 4 bases, with 13 bases separating them. The CDR3 contains 15 residues. Germline CDR1 ENHRY, CDR2 SYGVKD. CDR3 sequence reads: CAISLGQLYNSPLHF. CDR3 coding DNA: TGTGCCATCAGCCTCGGACAGCTTTATAATTCACCCCTCCACTTT.

The rearrangement joins TRBV6-5 to TRBJ1-5; maybe TRBD1 (5 bases). V was shortened by 5 bases and J by 5 bases, with 10 bases between the two germline ends. Germline values: CDR1 MNHEY, CDR2 SVGAGI. This CDR3 spans 13 amino acids. The CDR3 DNA is TGTGCCAGCAGTCCGGGGGGGGATCAGCCCCAGCATTTT. Translation: CASSPGGDQPQHF.

This clone appeared a single time. The chain combines TRBV27 with TRBJ2-7, with D tentatively TRBD2 (7 bases). This CDR3 spans 14 amino acids. Germline CDR1 reads MNHEY; CDR2 reads SMNVEV (reference sequence). The germline V and J ends were trimmed by 1 base and 5 bases, with 12 bases remaining between them. CDR3 sequence reads: CASSLFRRGHEQYF. CDR3 bases: TGTGCCAGCAGTTTATTTAGGCGGGGGCACGAGCAGTACTTC.

The chain links TRBV7-3 to TRBJ1-1, with D possibly TRBD1 on 6 matching bases. The CDR3 totals 14 residues. V shed 2 bases and J shed 5 bases, with 12 bases lying between them. The germline CDR1 and CDR2 sequences are SGHTA and FQGTGA. CDR3 DNA sequence: TGTGCCAGCAGCTTACGGGCAGGGGTAACTGAAGCTTTCTTT. Residues: CASSLRAGVTEAFF. Full variable domain (outside the CDR3, taken from reference TRBV7-3 and TRBJ1-1): GAGVSQTPSNKVTEKGKYVELRCDPISGHTALYWYRQSLGQGPEFLIYFQGTGAADDSGLPNDRFFAVRPEGSVSTLKIQRTERGDSAVYLCASSLRAGVTEAFFGQGTRLTVV.

The chain recombines TRBV9 with TRBJ1-3; TRBD1 matches 8 bases. Germline V gene sequence: CDR1 SGDLS, CDR2 YYNGEE. The CDR3 consists of 15 residues. The V and J ends lost 4 bases and 0 bases, in that order; junction bases with no gene match: 3. The CDR3 is CASSTGGGSGNTIYF. CDR3 nucleotides: TGTGCCAGCAGCACAGGGGGGGGCTCTGGAAACACCATATATTTT.